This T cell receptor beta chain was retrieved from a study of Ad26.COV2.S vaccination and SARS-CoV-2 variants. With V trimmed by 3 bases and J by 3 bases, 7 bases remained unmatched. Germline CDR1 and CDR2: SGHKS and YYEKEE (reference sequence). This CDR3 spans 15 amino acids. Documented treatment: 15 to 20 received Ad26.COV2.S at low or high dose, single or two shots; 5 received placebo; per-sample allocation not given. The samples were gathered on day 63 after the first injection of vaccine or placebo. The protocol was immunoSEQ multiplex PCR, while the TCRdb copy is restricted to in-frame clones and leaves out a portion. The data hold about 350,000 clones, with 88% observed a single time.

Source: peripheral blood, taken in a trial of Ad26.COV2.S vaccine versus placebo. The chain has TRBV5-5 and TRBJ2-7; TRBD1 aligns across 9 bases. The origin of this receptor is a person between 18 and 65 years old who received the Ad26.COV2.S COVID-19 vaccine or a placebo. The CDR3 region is CASSSPTGGIYEQYF. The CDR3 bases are TGTGCCAGCAGCTCCCCGACAGGGGGGATCTACGAGCAGTACTTC.